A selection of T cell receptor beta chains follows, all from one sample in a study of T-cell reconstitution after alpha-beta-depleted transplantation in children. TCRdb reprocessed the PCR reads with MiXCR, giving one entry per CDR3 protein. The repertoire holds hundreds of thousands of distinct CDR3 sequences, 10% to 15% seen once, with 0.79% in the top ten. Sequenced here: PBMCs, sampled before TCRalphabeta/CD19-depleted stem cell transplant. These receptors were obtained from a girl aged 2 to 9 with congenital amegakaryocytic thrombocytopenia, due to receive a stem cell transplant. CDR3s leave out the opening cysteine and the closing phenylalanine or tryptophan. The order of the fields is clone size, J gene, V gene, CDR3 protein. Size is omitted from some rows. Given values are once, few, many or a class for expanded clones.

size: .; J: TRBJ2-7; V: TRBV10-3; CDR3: AIGQGKYEQY
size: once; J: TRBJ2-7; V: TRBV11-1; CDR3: ASSLPSRGGRVSYEQY
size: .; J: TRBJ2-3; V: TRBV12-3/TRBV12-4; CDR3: ASSSPGAYTDTQY
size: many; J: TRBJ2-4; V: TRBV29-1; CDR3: SVEGAKNIQY
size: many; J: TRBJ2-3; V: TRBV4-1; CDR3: ASSQGGHDTDTQY
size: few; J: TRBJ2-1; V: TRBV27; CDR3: ASSLWEGPYNEQF
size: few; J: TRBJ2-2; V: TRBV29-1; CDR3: SVEAGLGGELF
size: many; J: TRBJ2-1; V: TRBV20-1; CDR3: SAGLRLEQF
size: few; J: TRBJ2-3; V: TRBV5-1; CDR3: ASSRREARSDTQY
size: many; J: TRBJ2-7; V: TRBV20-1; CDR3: SASSPQGGSYEQY
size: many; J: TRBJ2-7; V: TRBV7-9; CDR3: ASSLLPGYEQY
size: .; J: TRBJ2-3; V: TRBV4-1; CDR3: ASSISVADTQY
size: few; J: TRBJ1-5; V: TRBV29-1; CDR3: SVAPRTGWNQPQH
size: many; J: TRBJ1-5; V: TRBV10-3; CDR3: AIGPGTGYQPQH
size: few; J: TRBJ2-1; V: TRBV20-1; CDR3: SARTHGLAGGRGGEQF
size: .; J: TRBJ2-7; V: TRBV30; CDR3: AWRGFGSGEQY
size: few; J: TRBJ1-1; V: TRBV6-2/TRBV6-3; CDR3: ASTKGATGMNTEAF
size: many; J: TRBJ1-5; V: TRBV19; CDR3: ASSGIAEEFQPQH
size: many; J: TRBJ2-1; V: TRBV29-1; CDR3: SVEGQGSINEQF
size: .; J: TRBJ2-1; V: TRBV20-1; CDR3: SARAPMDSVHEQF
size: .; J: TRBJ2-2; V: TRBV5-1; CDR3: ASSLGGSDGELF
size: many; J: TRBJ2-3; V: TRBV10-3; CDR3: AISESRIANRGYTQY
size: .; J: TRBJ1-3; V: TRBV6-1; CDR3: ASSFDRVISGNTIY
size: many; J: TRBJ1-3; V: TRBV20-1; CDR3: SARDGNTIY
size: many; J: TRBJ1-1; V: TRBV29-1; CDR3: SVERLGVAEAF
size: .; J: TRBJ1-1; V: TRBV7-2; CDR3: ASSLSLGNTEAF
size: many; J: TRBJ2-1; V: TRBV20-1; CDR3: SAKGYRRSRTPNEQF
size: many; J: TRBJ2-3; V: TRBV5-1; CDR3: ASSLEGLANTDTQY
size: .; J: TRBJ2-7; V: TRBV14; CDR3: ASSGVHLYEQY
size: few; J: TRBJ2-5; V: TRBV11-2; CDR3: ASLSGWEETQY
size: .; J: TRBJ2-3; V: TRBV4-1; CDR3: ASSQPKLNRDYLSPTDTQY
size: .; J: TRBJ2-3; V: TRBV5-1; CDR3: ASSGPGDGGFTDTQY
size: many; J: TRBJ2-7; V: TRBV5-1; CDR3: ASMPGSYSYEQY
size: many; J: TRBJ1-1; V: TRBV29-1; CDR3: SVARFDTEAF
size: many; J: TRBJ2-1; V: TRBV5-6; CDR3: ASSLFNGGRVPNEQF
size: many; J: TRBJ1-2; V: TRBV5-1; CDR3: ASTPLTGKRGYT
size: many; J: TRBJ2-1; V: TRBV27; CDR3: ASSLGLAGIHNEQF
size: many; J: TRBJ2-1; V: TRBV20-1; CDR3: SAPPGLGDYNEQF
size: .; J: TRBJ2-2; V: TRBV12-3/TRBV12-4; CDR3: ASTPQWGLNTGELF
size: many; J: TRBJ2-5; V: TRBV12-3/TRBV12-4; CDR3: ASSFREGLETQY
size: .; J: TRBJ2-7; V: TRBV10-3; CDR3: AISGESRDLSYEQY
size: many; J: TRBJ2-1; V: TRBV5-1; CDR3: ASSLSGGHYNEQF
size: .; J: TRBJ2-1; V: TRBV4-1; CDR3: ASSPQTSGHSYNEQF
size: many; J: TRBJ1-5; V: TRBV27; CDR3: ASSFSRGDQPQH
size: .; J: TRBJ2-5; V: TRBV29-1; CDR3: SVDQFQETQY
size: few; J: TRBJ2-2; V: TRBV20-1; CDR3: SARAMGTNTGELF
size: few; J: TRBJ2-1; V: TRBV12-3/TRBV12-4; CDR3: ASRGELAARYNEQF
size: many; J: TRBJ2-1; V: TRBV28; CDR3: ASSLSDDRSNEQF
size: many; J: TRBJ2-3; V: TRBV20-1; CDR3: SARVGAGGTDTQY
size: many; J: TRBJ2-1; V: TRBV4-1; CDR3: ASSQSTGLNNEQF
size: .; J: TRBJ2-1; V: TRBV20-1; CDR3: SAREATSGNNEQF
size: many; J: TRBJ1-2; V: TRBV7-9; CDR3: ASVADYYGYT
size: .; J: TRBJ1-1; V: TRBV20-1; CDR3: SAGRGLGTEAF
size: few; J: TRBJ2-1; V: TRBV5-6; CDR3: ASTNMGLAVMDEQF